This T cell receptor (beta chain) originates from a study of neoadjuvant nivolumab and ipilimumab in lung cancer (dated by TCRdb to the early 2020s). About the study as a whole: Nivolumab was given at 3 mg/kg intravenously on days 1, 15 and 29, and the combination arm added ipilimumab 1 mg/kg on day 1 only. The primary trial endpoint was the major pathologic response (MPR) rate in the intention-to-treat population in each study arm. In the trial, 44 patients with operable NSCLC were treated, of whom 23 were randomized to nivolumab monotherapy and about 20 to nivolumab plus ipilimumab. The study compared TCR repertoires in pretherapy (baseline) peripheral blood with TCR repertoires in tumors resected at surgery following neoadjuvant immune checkpoint blockade. Matched pretherapy and resected tumor pairs were analyzed for seven patients, of whom four received nivolumab and three received nivolumab plus ipilimumab.

Library preparation was by the immunoSEQ multiplex PCR assay. The authors' analysis ran thus. Repertoires were summarized in terms of richness and clonality, and significantly expanded and contracted clones between pre- and post-therapy samples were identified. Sourced from immuneACCESS, this table was stored by TCRdb with only in-frame sequences that have V and J called. A share of the clones is absent; for the studies checked, an unresolved V gene accounts for under half, and the remainder has no known explanation. V, J and clone size derive from that table, while D and trimming were established from the DNA sequence. This sample holds roughly 20,000 clones; approximately 79% were observed only once. The ten top clones hold around 8.6% of the sample. Sequences GTSNPN (CDR1) and SVGIG (CDR2) are obtained from the germline V gene (reference sequence). From the cysteine up to the phenylalanine, the CDR3 has a length of 20 residues. The sequence is cut down to CDR3 DNA, 60 bases in frame from base 1. The germline V end is reduced by 5 bases and the J end by 0 bases; junction bases left unmatched: 16.

Read against the paper, the sample's time point label means: at surgical resection after neoadjuvant nivolumab +/- ipilimumab. Samples were obtained from the phase 2 randomized NEOSTAR trial, in which neoadjuvant nivolumab or nivolumab plus ipilimumab followed by surgery was tested in operable NSCLC. The investigation overall reported the following: Compared with tumor-adjacent uninvolved lung, resected tumors had greater TCR richness and clonality, and increases showed up in more of the dual-therapy-treated tumors. Richness in tumors resected after neoadjuvant therapy showed a positive correlation with pretherapy blood TCR richness (Spearman R ≈ 0.78). A small number of samples underwent TCR sequencing. There was no significant correlation between TCR clonality and pathologic tumor regression, and just a single major-pathologic-response sample was available for the clonality-regression analysis. From pretherapy to surgery, tumor T-cell richness and clonality increased in three of three dual-therapy tumors but in only two of four nivolumab-treated tumors.

Concerning this clone: Its antigen is still unknown. Per-base qualities were not stored, and no clone one base away is much larger.

The TCR comes from an adult with non-small cell lung cancer. The material sequenced was tumor tissue, taken after neoadjuvant nivolumab, alone or with ipilimumab, at or shortly before surgery. Recombination connected TRBV30 to TRBJ2-2, with 12 middle bases fitting TRBD2. The base sequence is TGTGCCTGGTTGTTGACAGGTCCGGCTAGCGGGGGGGCGAACACCGGGGAGCTGTTTTTT. Translated, this is CAWLLTGPASGGANTGELFF.